This record concerns one T cell receptor (beta chain) sequence. This clonotype was picked up a small number of times. There is no known antigen for this receptor. Base qualities are not provided; no much larger clone lies one nucleotide away. Donors were around 37 systemically healthy Caucasian individuals from Russia aged 6 to 90 years. Around 9.9 milliliters of peripheral blood were collected from each donor into EDTA-treated Vacutainer tubes. Ficoll-Paque density-gradient centrifugation was used to isolate PBMCs, with at least 6.5 million per sample. Total RNA was extracted from PBMCs with Trizol reagent, with at least 5.5 micrograms obtained per sample. For every donor, flow cytometry on a PBMC aliquot measured the percentage of naive CD45RAhigh/CD27high T cells. The trim is 2 bases for V and 1 base for J, with a gap of 10 bases between the germline ends. Taken from cysteine to phenylalanine, the CDR3 has 15 residues. The only DNA kept is the CDR3, 45 bases in frame from the first base. CDR1 and CDR2, per the germline V gene, are MGHRA and YSYEKL.

This entry is derived from a study of blood T cells in healthy people across ages (dated by TCRdb to between 2014 and 2016). About the full investigation: In model experiments, template switching captured about one uniquely barcoded TCR beta cDNA molecule for every two T cells. The study measured age-related changes in TCR beta repertoire diversity using deep sequencing normalized with unique cDNA molecular identifiers. The donors were split into four age groups: young (average 16 years), middle-aged (39), aged (approximately 59) and long-lived (approximately 89). To avoid experimental bias, donors of different ages were randomly spread across the sequencing lanes. The study analyzed two additional independent replicas of 1 million unique cDNA reads from the same blood draw for two donors, one aged 18 to 30 and one aged 80 or older.

Study-level results and caveats: Estimates of total diversity from one million sequenced T cells were regarded as lower bounds and underestimates. Because profiling used bulk unsorted PBMCs, naive and antigen-experienced compartments could not be compared conclusively. Compared with the aged group, more naive CD4+ T cells, fewer expanded clones and increased TCR diversity were shown by the long-lived group, suggesting age selection. A strong correlation was found between observed TCR beta diversity and the percentage of naive T cells measured by flow cytometry. Because the CMV infection status of the donors was unknown, age-related changes in expanded clonotypes may potentially have been confounded. As age increased, observed TCR beta diversity per million T cells dropped in a roughly linear way, and a significant reduction was already evident by age 40.

Library preparation used 5' RACE. Instrument used: Illumina HiSeq 2500. The second PCR ran for roughly 6 to 11 cycles and used a J-beta primer mix along with a sample-barcoded 5' primer. Each TCR beta cDNA molecule received a unique molecular identifier from a template-switch 5' adaptor carrying 12 random nucleotides. Each sample yielded at least 3 million CDR3-containing paired-end reads. First-strand cDNA was synthesized from all RNA with the Mint cDNA synthesis kit, primed by a TRBC-specific oligonucleotide. After uracil-DNA glycosylase treatment, a first 18-cycle PCR used universal primers M1SS and BC2_uni_R on all cDNA. In the original analysis: Each sample was normalized by randomly selecting 1 million high-quality reads, each carrying a distinct molecular identifier. Instead of being binned into consensus sequences, reads that shared molecular identifiers were thrown out. CDR3 identification, clonotype clustering and error correction used MiTCR with a Q25 quality threshold and the strictest error-elimination algorithm. A nonparametric unseen species model using Euler transformation provided a lower-bound estimate of total TCR beta diversity. The raw public reads went through TCRdb reprocessing: fastp at Q25, MiXCR clone calling, in-frame beta chains kept. Rows are unified per CDR3 protein, each entry keeping the most common DNA and genes. The V and J calls here are based on TCRdb, not the publication. For this sample there are about 830,000 distinct CDR3 sequences; roughly 60% appear just once. The ten largest clones represent approximately 20% of the sample.

The sequenced material came from blood. This clonotype was obtained from a young man in good health. The chain links TRBV4-1 with TRBJ2-3, and the D gene may be TRBD2, 5 bases matching. This receptor has the CDR3 CASSQFAGGTDTQYF. The DNA sequence is as follows: TGCGCCAGCAGCCAATTTGCGGGCGGCACAGATACGCAGTATTTT.